The clone carrying this TCR beta chain was picked up a small number of times. What it recognizes is unknown. Investigators sought sequencing depths of between 1 in 200,000 and 1 in 1 million T cells. The table came from immunoSEQ multiplex PCR; TCRdb's copy has only in-frame clones and leaves some out. The sample includes approximately 340,000 clones, 67% of them seen just once. There are 15 residues in the CDR3. Germline-derived CDR1 and CDR2 are SGHVS and FNYEAQ. V lost 4 bases and J lost 5, with 18 bases in between. The sample is drawn from a study of cytotoxic CD8 clonotypes in ibrutinib-treated CLL. Study-wide context: The cohort had around 10 relapsed/refractory and some 14 treatment-naive patients, 17 IGHV unmutated. The authors obtained response samples at a median of roughly twelve months of treatment, range 6 to 36. Study-wide points: Public clonotypes, an uncommon group, contracted or remained stable on treatment.

The rearrangement joins TRBV7-6 to TRBJ2-7; D perhaps matches TRBD2 (6 bases). Specimen: PBMCs, collected after 36 months of ibrutinib treatment. This receptor was obtained from a human donor with chronic lymphocytic leukemia. As DNA, the CDR3 is TGTGCCAGCAGCTCCGGCGTCGGGAGTATGAACGAGCAGTACTTC. Protein: CASSSGVGSMNEQYF.